The rows below give T cell receptor beta chains drawn from one sample of a study of cytomegalovirus exposure and HLA in healthy donors. Here immunoSEQ multiplex PCR was the method, and the copy in TCRdb shows in-frame clones only, minus some. The repertoire has over 95,000 clones, approximately 80% of them found once; the top ten carry less than 6%. The specimen sequenced was PBMCs. These receptors were obtained from a woman aged 30 to 39 in good health and CMV-seropositive. Both conserved end residues are part of each CDR3. Fields, in order: clone size, V gene, CDR3 protein. Not all rows give a size; the values are once, few, many and, for expanded clones, a class.

abundance: -
v_gene: TRBV20-1
CDR3aa: CSANRQYEQYF

abundance: -
v_gene: TRBV19
CDR3aa: CASSLGMESGTPLHF

abundance: once
v_gene: TRBV13
CDR3aa: CASSFRQGARNEQFF

abundance: -
v_gene: TRBV30
CDR3aa: CAWTVTGELFF

abundance: -
v_gene: TRBV6-5
CDR3aa: CASSLGSPDYGYTF

abundance: -
v_gene: TRBV15
CDR3aa: CATSRDGSGNTIYF

abundance: -
v_gene: TRBV18
CDR3aa: CASSPPGSETQYF

abundance: -
v_gene: TRBV5-1
CDR3aa: CASSGPGADTQYF

abundance: -
v_gene: TRBV5-6
CDR3aa: CASSLLTSGSSDTQYF

abundance: -
v_gene: TRBV7-9
CDR3aa: CASSLGQGNQPQHF

abundance: -
v_gene: TRBV5-1
CDR3aa: CASSLVLAGGSGEQYF

abundance: once
v_gene: TRBV9
CDR3aa: CASSVVAGGEQFF

abundance: once
v_gene: TRBV19
CDR3aa: CASSIEGLAGVSDEQFF

abundance: -
v_gene: TRBV7-2
CDR3aa: CASSLFSYEQYF

abundance: -
v_gene: TRBV21-1
CDR3aa: CASSNLVPGANGETQYF

abundance: once
v_gene: TRBV9
CDR3aa: CASSVVSPGLAGPGELFF

abundance: few
v_gene: TRBV11-3
CDR3aa: CASSSDRLGSYEQYF

abundance: once
v_gene: TRBV6-1
CDR3aa: CASSEAGNQPQHF

abundance: -
v_gene: TRBV10-3
CDR3aa: CAIQDRVYGHTF

abundance: -
v_gene: TRBV18
CDR3aa: CASSPPVGGSTDTQYF

abundance: few
v_gene: TRBV5-4
CDR3aa: CASSLPTGANTGELFF

abundance: -
v_gene: TRBV7-9
CDR3aa: CASSLGSNEQFF

abundance: few
v_gene: TRBV27
CDR3aa: CASSIGRGRLNEQFF

abundance: -
v_gene: TRBV18
CDR3aa: CASSPPSDTNYGYTF

abundance: few
v_gene: TRBV18
CDR3aa: CASSLNSGQGNEQYF

abundance: -
v_gene: TRBV18
CDR3aa: CASSPVTSVNEQFF

abundance: few
v_gene: TRBV10-3
CDR3aa: CATTTGDEQFF

abundance: -
v_gene: TRBV5-1
CDR3aa: CASSSTSSGNTIYF

abundance: -
v_gene: TRBV27
CDR3aa: CASSPNHLDRSFYGYTF

abundance: -
v_gene: TRBV6-1
CDR3aa: CASIPYREGTEAFF

abundance: -
v_gene: TRBV27
CDR3aa: CASSLLTALGNTEAFF

abundance: -
v_gene: TRBV2
CDR3aa: CASSRTRGAYEQYF

abundance: -
v_gene: TRBV19
CDR3aa: CASSIEIGTGREFF

abundance: -
v_gene: TRBV19
CDR3aa: CASSLGQGPLGTNEKLFF

abundance: -
v_gene: TRBV30
CDR3aa: CAWKIGHNTEAFF

abundance: -
v_gene: TRBV9
CDR3aa: CASSADPTSGRARQFF

abundance: -
v_gene: TRBV5-1
CDR3aa: CASSLMFLAGGQETQYF

abundance: -
v_gene: TRBV11-1
CDR3aa: CASAHDVDREETQYF

abundance: -
v_gene: TRBV5-4
CDR3aa: CASSAGQSNEKLFF

abundance: -
v_gene: TRBV11-2
CDR3aa: CASSPGRRGNEKLFF

abundance: once
v_gene: TRBV5-1
CDR3aa: CASSLDPVRTDTEAFF

abundance: few
v_gene: TRBV11-3
CDR3aa: CASSGIQGTEAFF

abundance: -
v_gene: TRBV5-4
CDR3aa: CASSLGVPYRDLNGYTF

abundance: -
v_gene: TRBV5-6
CDR3aa: CASSLKTIRGYSNQPQHF

abundance: -
v_gene: TRBV4-1
CDR3aa: CASSRTGTTNEKLFF

abundance: -
v_gene: TRBV7-8
CDR3aa: CASSSYDGTSGAFRYNEQFF

abundance: -
v_gene: TRBV5-1
CDR3aa: CASSLARGTGVYEQYF